Listed here are 27 T cell receptor beta chains from one sample, sequenced in a study of vaccination effects on CD4 cells after COVID-19. Ahead of sequencing, the ViraFEST assay grew antigen-specific CD4+ T cells using viral peptide pools. Following culture for around 9 days, CD4+ T cells were isolated. PCR showed that the person got SARS-CoV-2 infection at some point between March and December 2020. No antigen has been assigned to these receptors. Libraries were prepared by immunoSEQ multiplex PCR; TCRdb keeps only in-frame clonotypes and omits some of them. The data hold fewer than 40,000 clones, with approximately 72% observed a single time. The sample consisted of CD4+ T cells from PBMCs cultured with a peptide pool, taken before COVID-19 vaccination. Receptor source: a human donor who had a prior SARS-CoV-2 infection.

This clone was recorded only once. The chain has TRBV19 and TRBJ1-2; the match to TRBD1 covers 9 bases. The CDR3 covers 14 residues. V shed 6 bases and J 7 bases; nucleotides not matched to a gene: 9. CDR1 and CDR2 (germline): LNHDA, SQIVND (reference sequence). Here the CDR3 reads CASRGQGFRGGYTF. CDR3 coding DNA: TGTGCCAGTAGGGGACAGGGCTTTCGGGGTGGCTACACCTTC.

This clone turned up a few times. The V call is TRBV9, the J call TRBJ2-1, with 8 nucleotides matching TRBD2. V lost 4 bases to trimming and J lost 10 bases; unmatched junction nucleotides: 10. This CDR3 contains 14 residues. The V gene's germline CDR1 is SGDLS and CDR2 YYNGEE. The CDR3 spells CASSRLANKVEQFF. The CDR3, as DNA: TGTGCCAGCAGCAGACTAGCGAACAAGGTAGAGCAGTTCTTC.

This clone appeared many times. The V gene is TRBV5-1, the J gene TRBJ2-7; the D is unclear. The CDR3 spans 13 residues. Per the germline V gene, CDR1 is SGHRS and CDR2 is YFSETQ. The germline V and J ends were trimmed by 3 bases and 6 bases, with 13 bases remaining between them. Here the CDR3 DNA reads TGCGCCAGCAGCTACAATCCTGGCGGCGAGCAGTACTTC. Its protein is CASSYNPGGEQYF.

This clone was observed a few times. At one of its ends the junction is not consistent with the germline gene, which may arise from a read error. The chain links TRBV7-7 to TRBJ2-5, with 7 bases identical to TRBD1. This CDR3 has 14 amino acids. CDR1 is SSHAT, CDR2 FNYEAQ, per germline (reference sequence). CDR3 sequence (DNA): TGTGCTAGCAGCCCGGGACAGTACCAAGAGACCCAGTACTTC. It yields the protein CASSPGQYQETQYF.

At least ten counts were recorded for this clone. V gene TRBV6-5 combines with J gene TRBJ1-2; D call uncertain. The germline V and J ends were trimmed by 6 bases and 8 bases, with 16 bases remaining between them. This CDR3 region has 13 residues. CDR1 and CDR2 from the germline V gene are MNHEY and SVGAGI. CDR3 coding DNA: TGTGCCAGCAGGGGGTGGTTTCCTGGAGGCTACACCTTC. Amino acids: CASRGWFPGGYTF.

The chain carries TRBV19 and TRBJ2-3; 7 positions agree with TRBD2. The V and J ends lost 6 bases and 0 bases, in that order; junction bases with no gene match: 9. Per the germline V gene, CDR1 is LNHDA and CDR2 is SQIVND (reference sequence). The CDR3 totals 16 residues. This chain's CDR3 is CASSRTAGFSTDTQYF. As DNA, the CDR3 is TGTGCCAGTAGCAGAACAGCGGGGTTCAGCACAGATACGCAGTATTTT.

Only one count was recorded for this clone. V is TRBV2 and J is TRBJ2-1; TRBD1 is a possible D gene (5 bases). CDR3 length: 14 amino acids. The germline V and J ends were trimmed by 6 bases and 8 bases, with 17 bases remaining between them. CDR1 and CDR2 (germline): SNHLY, FYNNEI. For the CDR3, the DNA is TGTGCCAGCAGACTTCTCGCAGGGCACGATGAGCAGTTCTTC. It encodes CASRLLAGHDEQFF.

The rearrangement uses TRBV3-1 (or the pseudogene TRBV3-2) and TRBJ2-3; possibly TRBD2 for D (5 bases). Trimming cost V 1 base and J 8 bases, with 13 bases left between them. This CDR3 spans 14 amino acids. Germline V gives CDR1 LGHDT, CDR2 YNNKEL (reference sequence). For the CDR3, the DNA is TGTGCCAGCAGCCAAGTCGAGGGTTCGGTTACGCAGTATTTT. Its translation: CASSQVEGSVTQYF.

The V and J genes are TRBV18 and TRBJ2-5; no clear D gene. CDR1 and CDR2 (germline): KGHSH, LQKENI. The CDR3 sequence is 14 residues long. With 1 base removed from V and 1 base from J, the gap between germline ends came to 7 bases. The CDR3 region has the DNA TGTGCCAGCTCACCACTAGGATTCCAAGAGACCCAGTACTTC. Protein product: CASSPLGFQETQYF. Full variable domain (missing parts from reference TRBV18 and TRBJ2-5): NAGVMQNPRHLVRRRGQEARLRCSPMKGHSHVYWYRQLPEEGLKFMVYLQKENIIDESGMPKERFSAEFPKEGPSILRIQQVVRGDSAAYFCASSPLGFQETQYFGPGTRLLVL.

The chain recombines TRBV28 with TRBJ1-3, with D hard to call. There are 13 residues in the CDR3. Germline loops: CDR1 MDHEN, CDR2 SYDVKM. The germline V and J ends were trimmed by 6 bases and 1 base, with 7 bases remaining between them. CDR3 amino acids: CASRGVSGNTIYF. The CDR3 DNA reads TGTGCCAGCAGGGGAGTTTCTGGAAACACCATATATTTT.

The V and J genes are TRBV11-3 and TRBJ2-7, with D tentatively TRBD1 or TRBD2 (5 bases each). The V gene's germline CDR1 is SGHNT and CDR2 YENEEA. The CDR3 has 15 amino acids. V was shortened by 11 bases and J by 0 bases, with 20 bases between the two germline ends. CDR3 sequence (DNA): TGTGCCGGACGGGGCCTCCCGGAGTGCTCCTACGAGCAGTACTTC. This codes for CAGRGLPECSYEQYF.

The chain joins TRBV5-1 to TRBJ1-2, with a weak D call TRBD1 (6 bases). CDR3 length: 13 residues. V lost 4 bases and J 4 bases, leaving 11 bases between the germline ends. CDR1 SGHRS and CDR2 YFSETQ come from the germline V gene. DNA for the CDR3: TGCGCCAGCAGCGCGGGACAACTCTATGGCTACACCTTC. This encodes CASSAGQLYGYTF.

The gene calls are TRBV6-1 and TRBJ2-7; the D gene is possibly TRBD1 (5 bases). V was cut by 4 bases and J by 2 bases, with 18 bases left in between. The CDR3 is made up of 16 amino acids. The V gene's germline CDR1 is MNHNS and CDR2 SASEGT. DNA for the CDR3: TGTGCCAGCAGTGGGGGAAGAGGACAAGGACCCTACGAGCAGTACTTC. Its protein is CASSGGRGQGPYEQYF.

The sample holds a few counts of this clone. The chain recombines TRBV3-1 (or the pseudogene TRBV3-2) with TRBJ1-2; the D is unclear. CDR1 and CDR2 from the germline V gene are LGHDT and YNNKEL (reference sequence). The CDR3 consists of 12 residues. Trimming shortened V by 1 base and J by 5 bases, and 5 bases separated the two germline ends. The CDR3 reads CASSQARYGYTF. Written as DNA, the CDR3 is TGTGCCAGCAGCCAAGCGAGGTATGGCTACACCTTC.

The J gene is TRBJ2-5, the V gene TRBV4-3, with 7 bases fitting TRBD2. CDR3 length: 17 amino acids. V lost 1 base to trimming and J lost 5 bases; unmatched junction nucleotides: 13. The germline CDR1 and CDR2 sequences are LGHNA and YSLEER. The CDR3 region has the DNA TGCGCCAGCAGCCAAGGGAACGGGAGGTCAGGTGGGGAGACCCAGTACTTC. The encoded protein is CASSQGNGRSGGETQYF.

J is TRBJ2-5 and V is TRBV4-1, with 8 bases lining up with TRBD2. With V trimmed by 1 base and J by 2 bases, 9 bases remained unmatched. Germline CDR1 MGHRA, CDR2 YSYEKL. The CDR3 totals 17 residues. The CDR3 DNA is TGCGCCAGCAGCCAAGGTCTAACCGGGACTAGACAAGAGACCCAGTACTTC. Protein product: CASSQGLTGTRQETQYF.

This clone turned up a few times. V and J are TRBV14 and TRBJ2-7; 9 nucleotides match TRBD2. Trimming cost V 6 bases and J 3 bases; bases outside gene matches: 9. CDR3 length: 15 amino acids. Germline-derived CDR1 and CDR2 are SGHDN and FVKESK. The CDR3, as DNA: TGTGCCAGCAGGAAAGGGGCGGGAGGGCTCTACGAGCAGTACTTC. This encodes CASRKGAGGLYEQYF.

The chain is built from TRBV7-3 and TRBJ2-3; TRBD2 matches at 7 bases. Germline V gene sequence: CDR1 SGHTA, CDR2 FQGTGA. The CDR3 is made up of 16 amino acids. V shed 5 bases, J shed 4 bases, and the junction held 12 bases outside the gene matches. The CDR3 loop reads CASSPKTSIGADTQYF. In nucleotides, the CDR3 is TGTGCCAGCAGCCCGAAGACTAGCATCGGCGCAGATACGCAGTATTTT.

V gene TRBV2 combines with J gene TRBJ2-3, with D perhaps TRBD1 or TRBD2 (5 bases each). This CDR3 contains 18 residues. The germline V and J ends were trimmed by 0 bases and 6 bases, with 22 bases remaining between them. Germline CDR1 is SNHLY and CDR2 is FYNNEI. CDR3 bases: TGTGCCAGCAGTGAAGCGCTTCGTCGGGGACCAAGAGGGGATACGCAGTATTTT. As protein: CASSEALRRGPRGDTQYF.

V gene TRBV5-1 combines with J gene TRBJ2-5; the match to TRBD2 covers 11 bases. Germline V CDR1 and CDR2: SGHRS, YFSETQ. CDR3 size: 15 residues. V trimming: 7 bases; J trimming: 5 bases; junction bases outside the gene matches: 10. The CDR3 is CASVATSGGIETQYF. The CDR3 DNA sequence: TGCGCCAGCGTCGCTACTAGCGGGGGAATCGAGACCCAGTACTTC.

The rearrangement uses TRBV5-4 and TRBJ2-3; TRBD2 matches at 10 bases. Germline V gene lookup returns CDR1 SGHNT and CDR2 YYREEE (reference sequence). The CDR3 totals 16 residues. The J segment lost 1 base and the V segment lost 0 bases, leaving 2 bases of the junction unmatched. The CDR3 DNA reads TGTGCCAGCAGCTTGGGTAGCGGGGGGCGCACAGATACGCAGTATTTT. Translation gives CASSLGSGGRTDTQYF.

The chain couples TRBV24-1 to TRBJ2-3; TRBD2 agrees at 14 bases. This CDR3 region has 20 residues. J gave up 0 bases and V 10 bases, and 17 bases lay outside the gene matches. The V gene's germline CDR1 is KGHDR and CDR2 SFDVKD. The CDR3 DNA is TGTGCCACTACTAAGAACGGGACTAGCGGGGGAGCGCGAAGCACAGATACGCAGTATTTT. Translating gives CATTKNGTSGGARSTDTQYF.

This clone was seen only once. The chain is built from TRBV5-1 and TRBJ2-5; TRBD1 agrees at 9 bases. Trimming at V came to 4 bases and at J to 5 bases, leaving 15 bases not matched to a gene. Germline V gene data show CDR1 as SGHRS and CDR2 as YFSETQ. The CDR3 is 17 amino acids. The CDR3 here is CASSRSLGTGSYETQYF. CDR3 bases: TGCGCCAGCAGCCGCAGCTTGGGGACAGGGTCTTATGAGACCCAGTACTTC.

The genes are TRBV4-1 and TRBJ1-2; possible D gene TRBD1, 6 bases. Looked up from germline, CDR1 is MGHRA and CDR2 is YSYEKL. CDR3 size: 15 residues. V lost 0 bases and J lost 8, with 16 bases in between. CDR3 protein: CASSQDWGAVKGYTF. Written as DNA, the CDR3 is TGCGCCAGCAGCCAAGATTGGGGGGCGGTGAAAGGCTACACCTTC.

The CDR3 here is CASSHSSSGEQYF. DNA for the CDR3: TGTGCCAGCAGCCACTCTAGCTCAGGGGAGCAGTACTTC. This sequence joins TRBV3-1 (or the pseudogene TRBV3-2) and TRBJ2-7, with D perhaps TRBD1 or TRBD2 (5 bases each). V was pared by 3 bases and J by 7 bases, with 13 bases between. This CDR3 region has 13 residues. In germline, CDR1 is LGHDT, CDR2 YNNKEL (reference sequence).

The chain combines TRBV7-2 with TRBJ1-1; D remains unclear. This CDR3 has 16 residues. Trimming took off 4 bases at V and 0 bases at J, with 15 bases between the two ends. Germline lookup yields CDR1 SGHTA and CDR2 FQGNSA. Written as DNA, the CDR3 is TGTGCCAGCAGCTCACGGACGGTCTTCTTGAACACTGAAGCTTTCTTT. Protein: CASSSRTVFLNTEAFF. The full variable domain, its missing parts supplied by reference TRBV7-2 and TRBJ1-1, is GAGVSQSPSNKVTEKGKDVELRCDPISGHTALYWYRQSLGQGLEFLIYFQGNSAPDKSGLPSDRFSAERTGGSVSTLTIQRTQQEDSAVYLCASSSRTVFLNTEAFFGQGTRLTVV.

The chain is built from TRBV3-1 (or the pseudogene TRBV3-2) and TRBJ2-5; 12 positions match TRBD2. Losses at the gene ends were 4 bases for V and 5 bases for J; bases not matched to a gene: 5. The CDR3 sequence is 15 residues long. Per the germline V gene, CDR1 is LGHDT and CDR2 is YNNKEL (reference sequence). The CDR3 sequence: CASSPSGGAWETQYF. As DNA, the CDR3 is TGTGCCAGCAGCCCTAGCGGGGGGGCCTGGGAGACCCAGTACTTC.